What follows are 32 T cell receptor beta chains derived from one specimen sequenced in a study of human T cells and chemical hapten exposure. TCRdb fed the RACE reads into MiXCR, producing one record per CDR3 protein. The data hold about 84,000 distinct CDR3 sequences, with 10% observed a single time. Time point: patch test 2, 6 weeks after DPC sensitization. As to treatment: therapeutic diphenylcyclopropenone sensitization with weekly scalp DPC. The sample consisted of whole blood, taken in connection with sensitization to the hapten diphenylcyclopropenone (DPC). Receptor source: a woman between 50 and 59 years old with alopecia areata. Some clones in this sample may be carry-over from other donors' samples.

The chain employs TRBV28 and TRBJ1-5, with D possibly matching TRBD1 (5 bases). CDR3 length: 12 residues. Looked up from germline, CDR1 is MDHEN and CDR2 is SYDVKM. Trimming left V 6 bases short and J 7 bases short, with 10 bases between. The CDR3 bases are TGTGCCAGCAGCGGACAAGACCAGCCCCAGCATTTT. Translation: CASSGQDQPQHF.

Points on this clonotype: It may be a read error: a sequence one base away is much more abundant. The chain combines TRBV11-2 with TRBJ2-3; 11 bases are a match to TRBD2. The CDR3 runs to 17 residues. Germline V CDR1 and CDR2: SGHAT, FQNNGV. V trimming: 3 bases; J trimming: 5 bases; junction bases outside the gene matches: 10. CDR3 loop: CASSFPRLAGYRDTQYF. Written as DNA, the CDR3 is TGTGCCAGCAGCTTTCCCAGACTAGCGGGATATAGAGATACGCAGTATTTT.

In its sample, this clonotype was seen a few times. The chain has TRBV11-2 and TRBJ2-2; 9 nucleotides agree with TRBD1. V lost 5 bases, J lost 6 bases, and 10 bases stayed unmatched. CDR1 and CDR2 from the germline V gene are SGHAT and FQNNGV. CDR3 length: 16 residues. Here the CDR3 DNA reads TGTGCCAGCAGCCTCACCGGGACAGGGATCGCCGGGGAGCTGTTTTTT. Translating gives CASSLTGTGIAGELFF.

The rearrangement joins TRBV4-1 to TRBJ1-2, with TRBD1 matching over 8 bases. There are 16 residues in the CDR3. Looked up from germline, CDR1 is MGHRA and CDR2 is YSYEKL. Trimming removed 1 base from V and 4 bases from J; junction bases left unmatched: 8. The CDR3 is CASSQVEQGVGYGYTF. The CDR3 bases are TGCGCCAGCAGCCAAGTTGAACAGGGGGTCGGCTATGGCTACACCTTC.

In this sample, this clonotype turned up a few times. This chain links TRBV12-3 or TRBV12-4 with TRBJ2-5; 9 bases fit TRBD1. The junction had 12 bases not matched to a gene; V was cut back by 6 bases and J by 4 bases. There are 16 residues in the CDR3. DNA of the CDR3: TGTGCCAGCAGAAAGCGGCCGGGACAGGGCTTAGAGACCCAGTACTTC. This translates into CASRKRPGQGLETQYF.

V usage is TRBV29-1 and J usage is TRBJ2-4; 7 nucleotides match TRBD1. The V gene end was trimmed by 4 bases and the J gene end by 7 bases; junction bases not matched to a gene: 4. CDR3 length: 12 amino acids. The germline CDR1 and CDR2 sequences are SQVTM and ANQGSEA. Written as DNA, the CDR3 is TGCAGCGTTGCTGACAGGGTGAACATTCAGTACTTC. It is translated as CSVADRVNIQYF.

In its sample, this clonotype was seen many times. V usage is TRBV4-3 and J usage is TRBJ1-4, with 7 bases aligning to TRBD1. This CDR3 has 15 residues. J was trimmed by 5 bases and V by 4 bases; bases with no gene match: 7. Germline CDR1 reads LGHNA; CDR2 reads YSLEER. The CDR3 loop is CASSRGQRGNEKLFF. The CDR3 coding sequence is TGCGCCAGCAGCCGGGGACAGCGGGGGAATGAAAAACTGTTTTTT.

This clonotype was counted many times. V and J are TRBV6-2 or TRBV6-3 and TRBJ2-1; 11 bases map to TRBD2. Germline values: CDR1 MNHEY, CDR2 SVGEGT. J gave up 8 bases and V 6 bases, and 12 bases lay outside the gene matches. The CDR3 has 16 amino acids. The CDR3, as DNA: TGTGCCAGCAGCTACGGCCCTAGCGGGAGGTTGGATGAGCAGTTCTTC. Translation gives CASSYGPSGRLDEQFF.

This clonotype has ten or more counts. The gene calls are TRBV5-6 and TRBJ1-2; unclear D gene. CDR3 length: 15 amino acids. The V gene's germline CDR1 is SGHDT and CDR2 YYEEEE. The V end lost 3 bases, the J end lost 2 bases, and 14 bases lay between the germline ends. CDR3 protein: CASSYVGRSNYGYTF. The CDR3 DNA sequence: TGTGCCAGCAGCTACGTAGGACGGTCGAACTATGGCTACACCTTC.

The V call is TRBV5-1, the J call TRBJ2-6; D is perhaps TRBD2 (5 bases). The germline V and J ends were trimmed by 4 bases and 2 bases, with 10 bases remaining between them. The germline gives CDR1 SGHRS, CDR2 YFSETQ. The length of the CDR3 is 15 residues. The DNA for the CDR3 is TGCGCCAGCAGCCCTGAGGGAGCTGGGGCCAACGTCCTGACTTTC. It yields the protein CASSPEGAGANVLTF.

In this sample, this clonotype turned up a few times. The chain employs TRBV6-1 and TRBJ1-5, with D tentatively TRBD1 (5 bases). Germline V gives CDR1 MNHNS, CDR2 SASEGT. CDR3 length: 15 amino acids. V lost 7 bases and J 4 bases, leaving 17 bases between the germline ends. The CDR3 DNA sequence: TGTGCCAGCACCTACGCCGGGACGGAGAATCAGCCCCAGCATTTT. It yields the protein CASTYAGTENQPQHF.

The J gene is TRBJ2-3, the V gene TRBV29-1, with 9 bases fitting TRBD1. The germline V gene has CDR1 SQVTM and CDR2 ANQGSEA. The V gene end was trimmed by 6 bases and the J gene end by 0 bases; junction bases not matched to a gene: 7. This CDR3 is 15 amino acids long. The CDR3 sequence: CSVAGTGTSTDTQYF. As DNA, the CDR3 is TGCAGCGTCGCCGGGACAGGGACTAGCACAGATACGCAGTATTTT.

There are a few counts of this clonotype. V usage is TRBV5-1 and J usage is TRBJ2-3; 10 nucleotides agree with TRBD2. The length of the CDR3 is 18 residues. Germline V lookup: CDR1 SGHRS, CDR2 YFSETQ. J lost 1 base, V lost 3 bases, and 11 bases had no gene match. The chain's CDR3 is CASSSGVVSGRGTDTQYF. DNA for the CDR3: TGCGCCAGCAGCTCAGGCGTCGTGAGCGGGAGGGGCACAGATACGCAGTATTTT.

A few counts support this clonotype. The gene calls are TRBV20-1 and TRBJ2-7; D is unresolved. Germline V gene data show CDR1 as DFQATT and CDR2 as SNEGSKA (reference sequence). The CDR3 runs to 11 residues. Trimming stripped 3 bases from V and 6 bases from J, with 9 bases between. The CDR3 sequence is CSARVPSEQYF. DNA of the CDR3: TGCAGTGCTAGGGTCCCGAGCGAGCAGTACTTC.

This clonotype was recorded a few times. The chain has TRBV28 and TRBJ1-2; D is perhaps TRBD1 (6 bases). CDR1 is MDHEN, CDR2 SYDVKM, per germline. Trimming took off 6 bases at V and 5 bases at J, with 16 bases between the two ends. The CDR3 runs 14 residues. CDR3 nucleotide sequence: TGTGCCAGCAGGGATCGGACAGCCGATTATGGCTACACCTTC. It codes for CASRDRTADYGYTF.

V is TRBV28 and J is TRBJ2-6; D is ambiguous. Germline loops: CDR1 MDHEN, CDR2 SYDVKM. Trimming left V 2 bases short and J 15 bases short, with 14 bases between. The CDR3 is made up of 13 amino acids. The chain's CDR3 is CASSLSGIAGLTF. The CDR3 bases are TGTGCCAGCAGTTTAAGTGGAATCGCTGGCCTGACTTTC. Looking up the rest from reference TRBV28 and TRBJ2-6 gives the full variable domain: DVKVTQSSRYLVKRTGEKVFLECVQDMDHENMFWYRQDPGLGLRLIYFSYDVKMKEKGDIPEGYSVSREKKERFSLILESASTNQTSMYLCASSLSGIAGLTFGAGSRLTVL.

This clonotype was observed a few times. The V call is TRBV20-1, the J call TRBJ2-3, with D possibly being TRBD1 (5 bases). This CDR3 spans 14 amino acids. CDR1 DFQATT and CDR2 SNEGSKA come from the germline V gene (reference sequence). V lost 3 bases, J lost 0 bases, and 10 bases lay in between. CDR3: CSARLRASTDTQYF. The DNA of the CDR3 is TGCAGTGCTAGGCTCAGGGCAAGCACAGATACGCAGTATTTT.

At least ten counts were recorded for this clonotype. The J gene is TRBJ2-2, the V gene TRBV7-2; D may be TRBD1 (6 bases). V was pared by 5 bases and J by 4 bases, with 11 bases between. The V gene's germline CDR1 is SGHTA and CDR2 FQGNSA. The CDR3 length is 14 residues. The CDR3 loop is CASSRTAATGELFF. The CDR3 DNA reads TGTGCCAGCAGCAGGACAGCGGCCACCGGGGAGCTGTTTTTT.

The V and J genes are TRBV10-1 and TRBJ2-2; D might be TRBD1 (6 bases). CDR3 length: 14 residues. The V and J ends lost 6 bases and 7 bases respectively, with 15 bases between them. CDR1 and CDR2 from the germline V gene are WNHNN and SYGVQD (reference sequence). DNA for the CDR3: TGCGCCAGCAGGGCCGGGACAACCAACGGGGAGCTGTTTTTT. It translates to CASRAGTTNGELFF.

This clonotype was found many times. V usage is TRBV3-1 and J usage is TRBJ1-1; D gene uncertain. V was shortened by 1 base and J by 2 bases, with 14 bases between the two germline ends. The CDR3 covers 16 residues. CDR1 is LGHDT, CDR2 YNNKEL, per germline (reference sequence). CDR3 in amino acids: CASSQGTRMLNTEAFF. The CDR3 nucleotides are TGTGCCAGCAGCCAAGGGACGAGAATGTTAAACACTGAAGCTTTCTTT.

Only a few counts were recorded for this clonotype. The chain's CDR3 is CASSFGDRGFF. The CDR3 bases are TGTGCCAGCAGCTTTGGGGACCGGGGTTTCTTT. The rearrangement joins TRBV7-9 to TRBJ1-1; D might be TRBD1 (5 bases). Germline lookup yields CDR1 SEHNR and CDR2 FQNEAQ (reference sequence). Trimming stripped 3 bases from V and 13 bases from J, with 12 bases between. This CDR3 has 11 residues.

This clonotype was seen ten or more times. V usage is TRBV7-6 and J usage is TRBJ1-1; TRBD1 might be the D (6 bases). Deletions cut 5 bases from V and 0 bases from J, with 25 bases between. The CDR3 spans 19 residues. The germline CDR1 and CDR2 sequences are SGHVS and FNYEAQ. The CDR3 spells CASSHTPGAWGGMNTEAFF. In nucleotides, the CDR3 is TGTGCCAGCAGCCATACCCCGGGGGCTTGGGGTGGGATGAACACTGAAGCTTTCTTT.

The V call is TRBV5-6, the J call TRBJ1-6; no clear D. The germline CDR1 and CDR2 sequences are SGHDT and YYEEEE. The V and J ends lost 6 bases and 7 bases respectively, with 11 bases between them. This CDR3 comprises 13 residues. As DNA, the CDR3 is TGTGCCAGCATCTCGCCGCGGAATTCACCCCTCCACTTT. As protein: CASISPRNSPLHF.

This clonotype has ten or more counts. The J gene is TRBJ1-1, the V gene TRBV27; 8 bases map to TRBD1. The CDR3 loop spans 15 amino acids. The J segment lost 5 bases and the V segment lost 3 bases, leaving 8 bases of the junction unmatched. Germline V CDR1 and CDR2: MNHEY, SMNVEV (reference sequence). The CDR3 protein is CASSFLDRVETEAFF. Written as DNA, the CDR3 is TGTGCCAGCAGTTTTTTGGACAGGGTGGAAACTGAAGCTTTCTTT.

In this sample, this clonotype turned up many times. The chain combines TRBV29-1 with TRBJ2-1; either TRBD1 or TRBD2 may fit D (5 bases each). The CDR3 contains 11 residues. Germline V gives CDR1 SQVTM, CDR2 ANQGSEA. The V and J ends lost 6 bases and 7 bases respectively, with 10 bases between them. CDR3 sequence (DNA): TGCAGCGTGGGGGTTTTGAATGAGCAGTTCTTC. It codes for CSVGVLNEQFF.

This sequence joins TRBV7-9 and TRBJ1-6, with D tentatively TRBD1 (5 bases). CDR3 length: 14 residues. CDR1 SEHNR and CDR2 FQNEAQ come from the germline V gene (reference sequence). Trimming removed 4 bases at V and 5 bases at J, with 9 bases between. The CDR3 loop reads CASSSGPDNSPLHF. In DNA form, the CDR3 reads TGTGCCAGCAGCTCGGGACCGGATAATTCACCCCTCCACTTT.

V and J are TRBV3-1 and TRBJ2-5, with D possibly being TRBD2 (5 bases). The CDR3 sequence is 15 residues long. Trimming left V 0 bases short and J 1 base short, with 9 bases between. CDR1 LGHDT and CDR2 YNNKEL come from the germline V gene (reference sequence). CDR3 sequence: CASSQDPGIQETQYF. DNA for the CDR3: TGTGCCAGCAGCCAAGATCCGGGGATCCAAGAGACCCAGTACTTC.

There are many counts of this clonotype. This rearrangement joins TRBV29-1 to TRBJ2-1; 11 bases align to TRBD2. CDR3 size: 14 residues. J was trimmed by 2 bases and V by 6 bases; bases with no gene match: 3. CDR1 is SQVTM and CDR2 is ANQGSEA in the germline V gene. CDR3 protein: CSVGTSGTYNEQFF. The CDR3 DNA reads as TGCAGCGTGGGGACTAGCGGAACCTACAATGAGCAGTTCTTC.

In its sample, this clonotype was seen many times. The V gene is TRBV4-3, the J gene TRBJ2-6; no firm D call. The CDR3 is made up of 16 amino acids. Trimming removed 0 bases at V and 0 bases at J, with 6 bases between. Germline V gene sequence: CDR1 LGHNA, CDR2 YSLEER. CDR3 in amino acids: CASSQEWGSGANVLTF. In nucleotides, the CDR3 is TGCGCCAGCAGCCAAGAGTGGGGCTCTGGGGCCAACGTCCTGACTTTC.

The table lists this clonotype with many counts. This chain joins TRBV7-2 and TRBJ2-3; D is perhaps TRBD2 (6 bases). Deletions cut 1 base from V and 3 bases from J, with 14 bases between. This CDR3 region has 16 residues. Germline V lookup: CDR1 SGHTA, CDR2 FQGNSA. This CDR3 reads CASSLGASAWTDTQYF. The DNA of the CDR3 is TGTGCCAGCAGCTTAGGGGCTAGCGCCTGGACAGATACGCAGTATTTT.

This clonotype was recorded many times. In DNA, the CDR3 is TGTGCCAGCTCACGCCAGGGAAGCACTGAAGCTTTCTTT. Translated: CASSRQGSTEAFF. The chain joins TRBV18 to TRBJ1-1; D might be TRBD1 (5 bases). The CDR3 length is 13 residues. Trimming removed 4 bases from V and 4 bases from J, with 10 bases in between. Germline CDR1 reads KGHSH; CDR2 reads LQKENI.

The chain employs TRBV29-1 and TRBJ2-3, with TRBD2 matching 8 bases. The CDR3 spans 14 residues. CDR1 and CDR2 from the germline V gene are SQVTM and ANQGSEA. J gave up 5 bases and V 7 bases, and 11 bases lay outside the gene matches. The CDR3 DNA is TGCAGCGGCAGCGGGAGCGTGATCGGAGATACGCAGTATTTT. Translation: CSGSGSVIGDTQYF.